A selection of T cell receptor beta chains follows, all from one sample in a study of human T cells and chemical hapten exposure. TCRdb re-called the RACE reads with MiXCR, one entry per CDR3 protein. The sample contains about 110,000 distinct CDR3 sequences, about a tenth of which appear only once. The material was whole blood, obtained in connection with sensitization to the hapten diphenylcyclopropenone (DPC). These receptors were collected from a woman between 40 and 50 years old with alopecia areata. Some clones in this sample may be carry-over from other donors' samples. Each CDR3 is given with its conserved first and last residue. The order of the fields is J gene, clone size, V gene, D gene, CDR3 DNA, CDR3 protein. The D gene is left open where the match is weak. Rows may omit the clone size; those that give it use once, few, many or a size class.

J gene: TRBJ2-7; clone size: few; V gene: TRBV6-5; D gene: TRBD2; CDR3 DNA: TGTGCCAGCAGCCCCATTGGACTAGCGGGGGGGAGCTCCTACGAGCAGTACTTC; CDR3 protein: CASSPIGLAGGSSYEQYF
J gene: TRBJ2-7; clone size: NA; V gene: TRBV28; D gene: TRBD1; CDR3 DNA: TGTGCCAGCAGTTCGACCGGGACAGGGGGCGAGCAGTACTTC; CDR3 protein: CASSSTGTGGEQYF
J gene: TRBJ1-2; clone size: NA; V gene: TRBV4-2; D gene: NA; CDR3 DNA: TGTGCCAGCAGCCAACCGGACTCTAACTATGGCTACACCTTC; CDR3 protein: CASSQPDSNYGYTF
J gene: TRBJ2-3; clone size: few; V gene: TRBV6-2/TRBV6-3; D gene: NA; CDR3 DNA: TGTGCCAGCAGTTCCAACCAGGGGACGGGCACAGATACGCAGTATTTT; CDR3 protein: CASSSNQGTGTDTQYF
J gene: TRBJ1-5; clone size: few; V gene: TRBV12-3/TRBV12-4; D gene: NA; CDR3 DNA: TGTGCCAGCAGTTTCAAACAAGGGTATCCCCAGCCCCAGCATTTT; CDR3 protein: CASSFKQGYPQPQHF
J gene: TRBJ2-3; clone size: few; V gene: TRBV6-5; D gene: NA; CDR3 DNA: TGTGCCAGCAGCCTCGGGGGACTGTTCACAGATACGCAGTATTTT; CDR3 protein: CASSLGGLFTDTQYF
J gene: TRBJ2-1; clone size: few; V gene: TRBV6-2/TRBV6-3; D gene: TRBD2; CDR3 DNA: TGTGCCAGCAGTACAATTAGCGGGGGGGACGTAAATGAGCAGTTCTTC; CDR3 protein: CASSTISGGDVNEQFF
J gene: TRBJ2-1; clone size: few; V gene: TRBV6-5; D gene: TRBD2; CDR3 DNA: TGTGCCAGCAGCCGTAGGGGACTAAGTGGCAATGAGCAGTTCTTC; CDR3 protein: CASSRRGLSGNEQFF
J gene: TRBJ1-2; clone size: many; V gene: TRBV18; D gene: TRBD1; CDR3 DNA: TGTGCCAGCTCACCTCTAGACAGGGGAGGCTATGGCTACACCTTC; CDR3 protein: CASSPLDRGGYGYTF
J gene: TRBJ2-5; clone size: NA; V gene: TRBV12-3/TRBV12-4; D gene: TRBD2; CDR3 DNA: TGTGCCAGCAGCCGGACTAGTCGTGGTGAGACCCAGTACTTC; CDR3 protein: CASSRTSRGETQYF
J gene: TRBJ1-1; clone size: NA; V gene: TRBV3-1; D gene: NA; CDR3 DNA: TGTGCCAGCAACCAAGGGATGAACACTGAAGCTTTCTTT; CDR3 protein: CASNQGMNTEAFF
J gene: TRBJ2-2; clone size: many; V gene: TRBV7-3; D gene: NA; CDR3 DNA: TGTGCCAGCAGCCGTCCAGGGGGGGAGCTGTTTTTT; CDR3 protein: CASSRPGGELFF
J gene: TRBJ2-7; clone size: many; V gene: TRBV28; D gene: TRBD2; CDR3 DNA: TGTGCCAGCACTAGCGGGGGGGCCAAAGTTTACGAGCAGTACTTC; CDR3 protein: CASTSGGAKVYEQYF
J gene: TRBJ2-4; clone size: NA; V gene: TRBV4-3; D gene: NA; CDR3 DNA: TGCGCCAGCAGCCAATATAACAGTAACATTCAGTACTTC; CDR3 protein: CASSQYNSNIQYF
J gene: TRBJ1-5; clone size: few; V gene: TRBV6-2/TRBV6-3; D gene: NA; CDR3 DNA: TGTGCCAGCAGTTGGGGATTCAATCAGCCCCAGCATTTT; CDR3 protein: CASSWGFNQPQHF